The subject of this entry is one TCR beta chain. Treatment reported: randomized to nivolumab then ipilimumab (arm A) or the reverse (arm B). No patient had prior DNA-damaging chemotherapy. The sample is drawn from a study of sequential checkpoint blockade in melanoma. Whole-study context: First-line arms were nivolumab then ipilimumab, or the reverse, randomized 1:1.

Assay used: immunoSEQ multiplex PCR; TCRdb lists only in-frame clones, some missing. The profile covers about 18,000 clones, with approximately 74% appearing a single time and roughly 33% taken by the ten largest. Germline V gene lookup returns CDR1 SQVTM and CDR2 ANQGSEA. This CDR3 is 14 amino acids long. V lost 3 bases, J lost 5 bases, and 16 bases lay in between. The TCR sequence derives from a human donor with melanoma. The sequencing here drew on CD8+ T cells sorted from blood (inferred from file names), taken from a patient given nivolumab and ipilimumab in sequence. V usage is TRBV29-1 and J usage is TRBJ1-2; no clear D. The chain's CDR3 is CSVDSSRDLYGYTF. The CDR3 coding sequence is TGCAGCGTTGATTCGTCCCGCGACTTATATGGCTACACCTTC.